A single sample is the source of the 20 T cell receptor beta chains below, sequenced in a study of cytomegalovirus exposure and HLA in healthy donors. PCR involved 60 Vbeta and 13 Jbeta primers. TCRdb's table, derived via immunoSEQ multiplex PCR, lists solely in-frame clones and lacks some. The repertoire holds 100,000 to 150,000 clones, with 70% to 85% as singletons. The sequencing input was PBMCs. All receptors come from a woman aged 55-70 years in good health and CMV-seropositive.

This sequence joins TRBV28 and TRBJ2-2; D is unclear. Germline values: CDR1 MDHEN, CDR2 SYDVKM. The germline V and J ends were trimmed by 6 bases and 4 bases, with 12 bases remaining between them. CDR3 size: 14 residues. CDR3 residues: CASSPVSSTGELFF. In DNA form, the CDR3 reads TGTGCCAGCAGCCCCGTTAGTAGCACCGGGGAGCTGTTTTTT.

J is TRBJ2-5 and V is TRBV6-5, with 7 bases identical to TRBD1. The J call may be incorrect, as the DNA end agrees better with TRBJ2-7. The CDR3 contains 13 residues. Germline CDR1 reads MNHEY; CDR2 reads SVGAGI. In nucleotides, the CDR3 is TGTGCCAGCAGTTACCGGGACAGCTACGAGCAGTACTTC. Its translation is CASSYRDSYEQYF.

The CDR3 coding sequence is TGTGCCAGCAGCCCGTGGGGGGGGTTTAGTAGTGGCTACACCTTC. Its protein product is CASSPWGGFSSGYTF. The rearrangement joins TRBV6-5 to TRBJ1-2; TRBD1 is a possible D gene (5 bases). The length of the CDR3 is 15 residues. Germline lookup yields CDR1 MNHEY and CDR2 SVGAGI. Trimming stripped 6 bases from V and 7 bases from J, with 21 bases between.

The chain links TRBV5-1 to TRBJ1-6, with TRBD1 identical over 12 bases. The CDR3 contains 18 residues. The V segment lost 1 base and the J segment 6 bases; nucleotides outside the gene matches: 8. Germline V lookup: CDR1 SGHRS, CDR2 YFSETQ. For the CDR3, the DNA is TGCGCCAGCAGCTTGACGGGACAGGGGGCGTCAGGTAATTCACCCCTCCACTTT. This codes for CASSLTGQGASGNSPLHF.

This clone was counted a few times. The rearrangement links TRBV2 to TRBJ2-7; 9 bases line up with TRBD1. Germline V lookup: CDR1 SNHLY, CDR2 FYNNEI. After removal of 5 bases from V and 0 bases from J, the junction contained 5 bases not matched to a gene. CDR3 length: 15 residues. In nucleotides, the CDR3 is TGTGCCAGCAGTCTACCGGGACAGGGCTCCTACGAGCAGTACTTC. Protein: CASSLPGQGSYEQYF.

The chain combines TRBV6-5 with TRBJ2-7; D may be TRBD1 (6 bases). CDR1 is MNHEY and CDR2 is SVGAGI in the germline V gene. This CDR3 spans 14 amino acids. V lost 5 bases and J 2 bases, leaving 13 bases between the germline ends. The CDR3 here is CASSKQGRAYEQYF. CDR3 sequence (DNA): TGTGCCAGCAGTAAACAGGGAAGAGCCTACGAGCAGTACTTC.

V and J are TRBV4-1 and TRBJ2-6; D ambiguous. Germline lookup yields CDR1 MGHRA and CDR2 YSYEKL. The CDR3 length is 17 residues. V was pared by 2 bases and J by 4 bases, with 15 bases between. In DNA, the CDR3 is TGCGCCAGCAGCCAACAACGTTACCCTATAGGGGCCAACGTCCTGACTTTC. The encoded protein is CASSQQRYPIGANVLTF.

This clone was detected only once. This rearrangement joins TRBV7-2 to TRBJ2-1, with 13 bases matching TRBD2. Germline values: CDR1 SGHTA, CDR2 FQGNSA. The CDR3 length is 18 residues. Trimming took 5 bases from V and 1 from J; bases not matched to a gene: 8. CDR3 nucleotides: TGTGCCAGCAGCCCCCCGACTAGCGGGGGGCCTTCCTACAATGAGCAGTTCTTC. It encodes CASSPPTSGGPSYNEQFF.

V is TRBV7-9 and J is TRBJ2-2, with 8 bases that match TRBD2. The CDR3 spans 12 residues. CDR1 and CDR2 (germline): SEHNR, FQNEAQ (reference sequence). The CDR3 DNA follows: TGTTCCGCTCGCGGGGGGACCGGGGAGCTGTTTTTT. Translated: CSARGGTGELFF.

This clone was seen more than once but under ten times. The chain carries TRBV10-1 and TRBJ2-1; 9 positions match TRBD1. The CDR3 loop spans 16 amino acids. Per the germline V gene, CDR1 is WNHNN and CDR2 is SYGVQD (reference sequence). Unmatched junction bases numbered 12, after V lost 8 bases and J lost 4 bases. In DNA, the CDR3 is TGCGCCAGCGCGGGCCCGGGACAGGGAAGTTACAATGAGCAGTTCTTC. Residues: CASAGPGQGSYNEQFF.

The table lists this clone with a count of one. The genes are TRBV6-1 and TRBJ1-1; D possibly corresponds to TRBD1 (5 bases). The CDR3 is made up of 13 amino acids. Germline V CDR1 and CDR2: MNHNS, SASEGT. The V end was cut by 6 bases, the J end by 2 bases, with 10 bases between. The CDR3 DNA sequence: TGTGCCAGCAGCCGACAGCCTAACACTGAAGCTTTCTTT. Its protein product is CASSRQPNTEAFF.

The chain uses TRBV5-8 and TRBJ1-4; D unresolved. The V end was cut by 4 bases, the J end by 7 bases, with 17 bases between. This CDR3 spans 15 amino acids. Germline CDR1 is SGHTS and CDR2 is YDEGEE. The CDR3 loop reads CASSPSPPSGEKLFF. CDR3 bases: TGTGCCAGCAGCCCGTCTCCGCCCTCGGGTGAAAAACTGTTTTTT.

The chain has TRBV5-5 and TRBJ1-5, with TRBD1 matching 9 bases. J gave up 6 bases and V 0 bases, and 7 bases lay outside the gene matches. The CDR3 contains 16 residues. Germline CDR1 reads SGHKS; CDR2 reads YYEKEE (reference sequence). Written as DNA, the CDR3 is TGTGCCAGCAGCTTGGGAGGGACAGGGTGGGGTCAGCCCCAGCATTTT. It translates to CASSLGGTGWGQPQHF.

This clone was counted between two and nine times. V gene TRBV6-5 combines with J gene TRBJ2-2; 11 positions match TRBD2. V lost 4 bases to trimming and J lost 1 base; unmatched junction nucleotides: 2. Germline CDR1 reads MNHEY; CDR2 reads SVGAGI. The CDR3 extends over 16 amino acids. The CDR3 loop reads CASSSGLAGNTGELFF. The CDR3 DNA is TGTGCCAGCAGTTCCGGACTAGCGGGGAACACCGGGGAGCTGTTTTTT.

CDR3 sequence: CASTPSLAGGGGELFF. CDR3 bases: TGCGCCAGCACCCCCTCCCTAGCGGGGGGGGGCGGGGAGCTGTTTTTT. The chain is built from TRBV5-1 and TRBJ2-2, with 12 bases aligning to TRBD2. The ends lost 6 bases at V and 7 bases at J; junction bases unmatched: 10. Germline CDR1 reads SGHRS; CDR2 reads YFSETQ. The CDR3 runs to 16 residues.

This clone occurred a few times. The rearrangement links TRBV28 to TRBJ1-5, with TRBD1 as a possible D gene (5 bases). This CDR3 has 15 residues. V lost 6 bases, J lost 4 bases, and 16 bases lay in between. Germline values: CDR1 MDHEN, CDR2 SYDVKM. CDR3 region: CASSPPPGDNQPQHF. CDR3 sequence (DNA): TGTGCCAGCAGCCCCCCTCCGGGGGATAATCAGCCCCAGCATTTT.

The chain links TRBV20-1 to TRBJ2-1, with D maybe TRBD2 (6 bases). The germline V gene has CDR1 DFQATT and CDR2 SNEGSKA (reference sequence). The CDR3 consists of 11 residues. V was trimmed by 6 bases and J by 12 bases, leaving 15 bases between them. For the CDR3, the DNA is TGCAGTGCCATTCGCGGGACTGGGCAGTTCTTC. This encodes CSAIRGTGQFF.

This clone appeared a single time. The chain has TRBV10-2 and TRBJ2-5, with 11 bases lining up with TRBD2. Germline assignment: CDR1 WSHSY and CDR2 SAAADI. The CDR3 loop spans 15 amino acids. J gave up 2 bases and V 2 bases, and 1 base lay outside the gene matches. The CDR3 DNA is TGCGCCAGCAGTGAGCCTAGCGGGGGGCAAGAGACCCAGTACTTC. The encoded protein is CASSEPSGGQETQYF.

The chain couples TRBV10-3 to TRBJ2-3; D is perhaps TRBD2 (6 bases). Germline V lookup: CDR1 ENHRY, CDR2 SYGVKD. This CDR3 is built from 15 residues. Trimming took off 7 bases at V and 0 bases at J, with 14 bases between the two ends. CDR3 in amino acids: CAIMSGQYSTDTQYF. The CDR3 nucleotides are TGTGCCATCATGAGCGGGCAGTATAGCACAGATACGCAGTATTTT.

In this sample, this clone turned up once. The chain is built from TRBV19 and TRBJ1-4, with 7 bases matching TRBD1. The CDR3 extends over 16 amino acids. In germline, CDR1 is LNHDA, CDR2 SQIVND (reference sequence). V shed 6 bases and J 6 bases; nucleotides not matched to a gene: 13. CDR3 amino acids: CASRTGPGTADEKLFF. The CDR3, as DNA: TGTGCCAGTAGAACCGGCCCAGGGACAGCTGATGAAAAACTGTTTTTT.